This T cell receptor beta chain was sequenced in a study of cytomegalovirus exposure and HLA in healthy donors. Study-wide points: Under in vitro conditions, a few CMV-associated chains were confirmed as specific for CMV antigens. Generally TCR sequences proved uncommon, though certain public TCRs appeared in numerous donors.

CDR1 and CDR2 (germline): GTSNPN, SVGIG (reference sequence). The CDR3 extends over 17 amino acids. V lost 1 base and J lost 6; bases outside the gene matches: 10. A word on this clone: The antigen remains undetermined.

Sequenced by immunoSEQ multiplex PCR; TCRdb stores in-frame clones only, minus some. The data contain some 150,000 clones, around nine tenths of them singletons. V is TRBV30 and J is TRBJ2-3; 13 nucleotides agree with TRBD2. This clonotype originated in a woman aged 30 to 39 in good health and CMV-seronegative. Sequenced material: PBMCs. The CDR3 DNA sequence: TGTGCCTGGAGTGGACTAGCGGGGGGCCCTCCAATTGATACGCAGTATTTT. As protein: CAWSGLAGGPPIDTQYF.